This T cell receptor (beta chain) was documented in a study of molecular identifiers for immune sequencing clone quantification. Overall study results and limits: Spiked Jurkat TCR RNA originating from one cell could reportedly be identified amid one million naive cells.

Turning to this clonotype: The antigen remains unidentified. Just one base apart from a much larger clone, this may be a read error.

TCRdb recomputed calls from the PCR reads with MiXCR, one row per CDR3 protein. The sample records 62,000 or so distinct CDR3 sequences, 15% to 20% being singletons. The CD8+CD4-CCR7+CD45RA+ phenotype defined the sorted naive CD8 T cells. V shed 7 bases and J shed 5 bases, with 9 bases lying between them. The CDR3 extends over 10 amino acids. Germline V gene data show CDR1 as SQVTM and CDR2 as ANQGSEA. This TCR came from a human donor in good health. Some libraries in this study had Jurkat cell RNA spiked in. The chain carries TRBV29-1 and TRBJ2-7; D perhaps matches TRBD2 (5 bases). The specimen was naive CD8+ T cells from blood, with Jurkat cell RNA spiked in. Indicated subset: FACS-sorted CD8+CD4-CCR7+CD45RA+ naive T cells. This CDR3 is CSAGGNEQYF. In nucleotides, the CDR3 is TGCAGCGCTGGAGGAAACGAGCAGTACTTC.